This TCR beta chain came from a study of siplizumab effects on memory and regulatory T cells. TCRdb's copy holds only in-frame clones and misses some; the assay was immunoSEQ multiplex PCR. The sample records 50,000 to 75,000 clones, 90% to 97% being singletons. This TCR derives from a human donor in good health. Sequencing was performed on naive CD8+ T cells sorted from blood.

CDR3 DNA: TGTGCCAGTAGTGTGGGACAGGGGGCCGGGGAGCTGTTTTTT. Its protein is CASSVGQGAGELFF. The V call is TRBV19, the J call TRBJ2-2, with 11 bases matching TRBD1. After removal of 5 bases from V and 6 bases from J, the junction contained 2 bases not matched to a gene. This CDR3 spans 14 amino acids. Germline V gene lookup returns CDR1 LNHDA and CDR2 SQIVND (reference sequence).